Listed below are T cell receptor beta chains from one sample, sequenced in a study of T cell responses to AZD1222 COVID-19 vaccine. The data were produced by immunoSEQ multiplex PCR, yet TCRdb's version contains in-frame clones alone and is incomplete. The table shows 150,000 to 200,000 clones, with about 91% occurring only once. The starting material was peripheral blood, obtained 28 days after the second AZD1222 dose. The receptors were gathered from an adult who received the AZD1222 COVID-19 vaccine. The CDR3 runs from the conserved cysteine through the conserved F or W. D genes are given only for firm matches.

V	J	D	CDR3
TRBV5-6	TRBJ2-5	-	CASSPEVGRWQETQYF
TRBV29-1	TRBJ1-2	TRBD1	CSVGDRGLRGYTF
TRBV5-1	TRBJ2-7	TRBD1	CASSEGTGISYEQYF
TRBV19	TRBJ2-7	TRBD1	CASSIGGTGSYEQYF
TRBV15	TRBJ2-3	-	CATRQRDKDTDTQYF
TRBV7-2	TRBJ1-2	TRBD1	CASKKNRGENYGYTF
TRBV7-9	TRBJ1-1	-	CASSLIGQRPMNTEAFF
TRBV18	TRBJ1-1	-	CASSPWAGSSTEAFF
TRBV19	TRBJ1-4	-	CASSIVSGSGKLFF
TRBV3-1/TRBV3-2	TRBJ1-4	-	CASSQGQDLRTNEKLFF
TRBV4-3	TRBJ1-4	-	CASSQDRGIAKLFF
TRBV6-5	TRBJ1-1	-	CASSPRQNTEAFF
TRBV21-1	TRBJ1-6	-	CASSKASNSPLHF
TRBV19	TRBJ2-2	-	CASSIVGNTGELFF
TRBV11-1	TRBJ2-5	TRBD2	CASSTSGGLQETQYF
TRBV5-1	TRBJ2-1	-	CASSLEAVSDEQFF
TRBV19	TRBJ2-6	-	CASSIGLKRTNSGANVLTF
TRBV6-1	TRBJ1-1	-	CASSFSGRNTEAFF
TRBV5-1	TRBJ2-1	TRBD1	CASSLGDRVVRNEQFF
TRBV5-8	TRBJ2-4	TRBD2	CASSLYGGAVRGSENIQYF
TRBV3-1/TRBV3-2	TRBJ1-2	-	CASSQETGQAGYTF
TRBV5-4	TRBJ1-1	-	CASSFSVNTEAFF
TRBV28	TRBJ2-7	TRBD1	CASSSPGQASSYEQYF
TRBV19	TRBJ2-3	-	CAIRDLRGTDTQYF
TRBV27	TRBJ2-7	-	CASSFGVATIYEQYF